One TCR beta chain is described in this entry. Residents of about two dozen US areas, aged roughly 18 to 89 years, made up the participants. Grouping used clinical history reported by participants in a survey and questionnaire. Assay used: immunoSEQ multiplex PCR; TCRdb lists only in-frame clones, some missing. Found here are roughly 240,000 clones, roughly 82% of them singletons; the top ten hold about 2.1%. These data originate in a study of blood T cell repertoires in COVID-19. Background on the study: Acute and convalescent COVID-19 specimens originated in the United States, Italy and Spain. T cells, B-cell-depleted T cells, or PBMCs supplied cDNA or gDNA.

V lost 7 bases, J lost 1 base, and 10 bases lay in between. The germline CDR1 and CDR2 sequences are LNHDA and SQIVND (reference sequence). CDR3 length equals 14 residues. The chain joins TRBV19 to TRBJ2-2; the D is unclear. This TCR was recovered from a woman between 45 and 65 years old who had recovered from COVID-19. Sequenced: PBMCs or T cells enriched from blood (not recorded which). The CDR3 nucleotides are TGTGCCAGTAACCGCCGTAGGAACACCGGGGAGCTGTTTTTT. This translates into CASNRRRNTGELFF.